The 13 T cell receptor beta chains in this list originate from one sample, sequenced in a study of T cell repertoires in cytomegalovirus infection. A single record per CDR3 protein comes from TCRdb applying MiXCR to the reads. The table has 110,000 to 150,000 distinct CDR3 sequences, around 30% seen once; the top ten hold 45% to 55%. The antigens these receptors bind are not known. The sample was CD8+ T cells from cultured PBMCs, taken from culture after CMV antigen stimulation. The receptors come from a human donor in good health (CMV status not recorded). Some clones in this sample may be carry-over from other donors' samples.

This clonotype has ten or more counts. This chain uses TRBV7-9 with TRBJ2-5; D uncertain. CDR1 and CDR2 from the germline V gene are SEHNR and FQNEAQ (reference sequence). The CDR3 has 12 amino acids. The ends were cut back, 5 bases at V and 0 bases at J, with 4 bases in the middle. The CDR3 here is CASSDYQETQYF. The CDR3 nucleotides are TGTGCCAGCAGCGATTACCAAGAGACCCAGTACTTC.

In this sample, this clonotype turned up a few times. V is TRBV7-6 and J is TRBJ2-3, with D hard to call. The CDR3 length is 15 residues. The V gene's germline CDR1 is SGHVS and CDR2 FNYEAQ. V was shortened by 4 bases and J by 0 bases, with 11 bases between the two germline ends. CDR3 protein: CASSYLDGSTDTQYF. The CDR3 nucleotides read TGTGCCAGCAGCTACCTTGACGGAAGCACAGATACGCAGTATTTT.

V usage is TRBV19 and J usage is TRBJ2-1; unclear D gene. Trimming stripped 3 bases from V and 9 bases from J, with 9 bases between. Per the germline V gene, CDR1 is LNHDA and CDR2 is SQIVND (reference sequence). CDR3 length: 12 amino acids. The CDR3 sequence: CASSIYPGEQFF. As DNA, the CDR3 is TGTGCCAGTAGTATTTATCCGGGTGAGCAGTTCTTC.

This clonotype was observed a few times. This chain uses TRBV20-1 with TRBJ2-7; no firm D call. The V end was cut by 0 bases, the J end by 2 bases, with 11 bases between. Germline values: CDR1 DFQATT, CDR2 SNEGSKA (reference sequence). This CDR3 is built from 14 residues. CDR3 nucleotides: TGCAGTGCTAGAGATCCCAGGTTGACCTACGAGCAGTACTTC. This codes for CSARDPRLTYEQYF.

This clonotype is medium-sized within its sample. The genes are TRBV7-7 and TRBJ1-1, with D unclear. The CDR3 has 14 amino acids. Germline-derived CDR1 and CDR2 are SSHAT and FNYEAQ (reference sequence). With 7 bases removed from V and 3 bases from J, the gap between germline ends came to 15 bases. Here the CDR3 DNA reads TGTGCCAGCACCCCCGTGGACGAGGACACTGAAGCTTTCTTT. This translates into CASTPVDEDTEAFF.

This clonotype was recorded a few times. The V gene is TRBV7-7, the J gene TRBJ2-7; D not resolved. Germline V gives CDR1 SSHAT, CDR2 FNYEAQ (reference sequence). Trimming cost V 0 bases and J 0 bases, with 3 bases left between them. The CDR3 runs to 13 residues. CDR3 nucleotide sequence: TGTGCCAGCAGCTTAGCCCACTCCTACGAGCAGTACTTC. Translating gives CASSLAHSYEQYF.

The rearrangement uses TRBV20-1 and TRBJ2-7; D gene ambiguous. V lost 1 base, J lost 4 bases, and 11 bases lay in between. CDR1 is DFQATT, CDR2 SNEGSKA, per germline (reference sequence). The CDR3 runs 13 residues. The CDR3 sequence: CSARVPHGYEQYF. DNA for the CDR3: TGCAGTGCTAGAGTCCCTCACGGGTACGAGCAGTACTTC.

This clonotype was picked up many times. V is TRBV7-8 and J is TRBJ1-5; the match to TRBD1 covers 8 bases. J lost 0 bases, V lost 4 bases, and 5 bases had no gene match. CDR3 length: 16 residues. In germline, CDR1 is SGHVS, CDR2 FQNEAQ. The CDR3 protein is CASSSGTGYSNQPQHF. Written as DNA, the CDR3 is TGTGCCAGCAGCTCCGGGACAGGCTATAGCAATCAGCCCCAGCATTTT.

This chain joins TRBV6-5 and TRBJ2-5; D call uncertain. Trimming removed 2 bases at V and 4 bases at J, with 5 bases between. The CDR3 consists of 12 residues. Germline V gene lookup returns CDR1 MNHEY and CDR2 SVGAGI. The CDR3 sequence: CASSYSRETQYF. The CDR3 DNA reads TGTGCCAGCAGTTACAGCAGAGAGACCCAGTACTTC.

The J gene is TRBJ2-3, the V gene TRBV7-4, with 11 bases fitting TRBD2. The V segment lost 6 bases and the J segment 0 bases; nucleotides outside the gene matches: 5. The CDR3 spans 16 residues. CDR1 is SGHVT and CDR2 is SQSDAQ in the germline V gene. The CDR3 region is CASRPLAGGSTDTQYF. The CDR3 DNA reads as TGTGCCAGCAGACCTCTAGCGGGGGGAAGCACAGATACGCAGTATTTT.

The CDR3 sequence is CASSLNRGLNQPQHF. The CDR3, as DNA: TGTGCCAGCAGCTTAAACAGGGGCCTCAATCAGCCCCAGCATTTT. V and J are TRBV7-2 and TRBJ1-5, with TRBD1 matching 7 bases. The germline V gene encodes CDR1 SGHTA and CDR2 FQGNSA. V lost 2 bases to trimming and J lost 3 bases; unmatched junction nucleotides: 4. The CDR3 has 15 residues.

The V and J genes are TRBV2 and TRBJ1-3; TRBD1 might be the D (5 bases). CDR3 length: 15 amino acids. CDR1 is SNHLY, CDR2 FYNNEI, per germline. V was shortened by 6 bases and J by 0 bases, with 12 bases between the two germline ends. The CDR3 region is CASSRGVPSGNTIYF. CDR3 in DNA: TGTGCCAGCAGCCGGGGCGTCCCCTCTGGAAACACCATATATTTT.

Remarks on this clonotype: One end of the junction fails to match germline, which may point to a read error. The chain uses TRBV6-1 and TRBJ2-4, with no clear D. Per the germline V gene, CDR1 is MNHNS and CDR2 is SASEGT. The CDR3 sequence is 18 residues long. The CDR3 DNA reads as TGTGCCAGCAGTGAACAGGATTTGTGGAGACGGCGTAGGAACATTCAGCGCTTC. Residues: CASSEQDLWRRRRNIQRF.